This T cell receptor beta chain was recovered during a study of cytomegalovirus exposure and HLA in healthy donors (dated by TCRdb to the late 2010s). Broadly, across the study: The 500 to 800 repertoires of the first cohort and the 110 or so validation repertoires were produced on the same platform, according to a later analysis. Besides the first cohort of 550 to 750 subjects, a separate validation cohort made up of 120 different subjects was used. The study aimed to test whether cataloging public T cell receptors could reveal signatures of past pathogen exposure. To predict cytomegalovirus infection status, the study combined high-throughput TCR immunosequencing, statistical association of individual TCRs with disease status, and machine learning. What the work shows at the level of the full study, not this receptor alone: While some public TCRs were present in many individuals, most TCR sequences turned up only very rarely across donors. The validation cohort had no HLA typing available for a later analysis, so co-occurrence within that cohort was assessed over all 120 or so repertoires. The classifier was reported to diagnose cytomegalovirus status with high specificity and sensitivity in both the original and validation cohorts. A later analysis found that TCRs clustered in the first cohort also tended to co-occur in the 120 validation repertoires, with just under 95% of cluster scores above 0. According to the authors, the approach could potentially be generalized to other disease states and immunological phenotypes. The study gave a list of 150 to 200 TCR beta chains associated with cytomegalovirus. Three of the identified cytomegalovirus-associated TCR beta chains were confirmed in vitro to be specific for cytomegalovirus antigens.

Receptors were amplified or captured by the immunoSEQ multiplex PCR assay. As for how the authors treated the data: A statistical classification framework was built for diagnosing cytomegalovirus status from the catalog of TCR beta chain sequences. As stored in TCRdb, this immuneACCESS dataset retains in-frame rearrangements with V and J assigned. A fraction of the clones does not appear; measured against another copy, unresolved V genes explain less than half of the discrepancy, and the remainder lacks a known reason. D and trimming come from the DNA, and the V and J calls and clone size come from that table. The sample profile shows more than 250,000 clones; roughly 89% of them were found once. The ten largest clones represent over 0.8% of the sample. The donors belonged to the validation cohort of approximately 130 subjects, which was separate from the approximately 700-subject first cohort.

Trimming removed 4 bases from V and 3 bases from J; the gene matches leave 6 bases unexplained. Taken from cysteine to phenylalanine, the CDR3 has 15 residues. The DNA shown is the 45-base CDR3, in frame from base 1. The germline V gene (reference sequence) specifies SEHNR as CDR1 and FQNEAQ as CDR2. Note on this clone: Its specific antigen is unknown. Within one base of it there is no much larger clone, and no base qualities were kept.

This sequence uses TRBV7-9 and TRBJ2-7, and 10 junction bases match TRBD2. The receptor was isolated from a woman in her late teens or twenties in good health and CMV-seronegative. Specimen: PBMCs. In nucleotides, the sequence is TGTGCCAGCAGCTCACTAGCGGGAAAGGACTACGAGCAGTACTTC. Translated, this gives CASSSLAGKDYEQYF.